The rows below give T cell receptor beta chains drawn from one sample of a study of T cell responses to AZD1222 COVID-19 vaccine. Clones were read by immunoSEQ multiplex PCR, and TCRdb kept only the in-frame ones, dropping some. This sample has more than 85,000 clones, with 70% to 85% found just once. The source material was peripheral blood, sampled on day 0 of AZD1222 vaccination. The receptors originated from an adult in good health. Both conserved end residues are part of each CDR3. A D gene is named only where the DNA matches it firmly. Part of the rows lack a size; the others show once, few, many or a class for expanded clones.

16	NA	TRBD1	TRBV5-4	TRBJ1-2	CASSFLGGVRHYGYTF	TGTGCCAGCAGCTTTCTAGGGGGCGTTAGACACTATGGCTACACCTTC
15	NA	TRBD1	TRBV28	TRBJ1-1	CASSLWRGQGPEAFF	TGTGCCAGCAGTTTATGGCGGGGACAGGGGCCTGAAGCTTTCTTT
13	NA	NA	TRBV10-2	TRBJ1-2	CASSECDRCGYTF	TGCGCCAGCAGTGAGTGCGACAGGTGTGGCTACACCTTC
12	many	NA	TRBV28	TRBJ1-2	CATQYTNYGYTF	TGTGCCACCCAGTACACCAACTATGGCTACACCTTC
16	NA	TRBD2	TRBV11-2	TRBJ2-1	CASSPVLAGGTNEQFF	TGTGCCAGCAGCCCTGTACTAGCGGGAGGGACCAATGAGCAGTTCTTC
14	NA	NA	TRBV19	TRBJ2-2	CASSKMASTGELFF	TGTGCCAGTAGTAAGATGGCAAGCACCGGGGAGCTGTTTTTT
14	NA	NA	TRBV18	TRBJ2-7	CASSPRPGAGEQYF	TGTGCCAGCTCACCACGGCCGGGGGCCGGTGAGCAGTACTTC
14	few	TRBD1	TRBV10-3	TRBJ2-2	CAISVGTATGELFF	TGTGCCATCAGTGTCGGGACAGCTACCGGGGAGCTGTTTTTT
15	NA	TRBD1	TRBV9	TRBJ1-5	CASSRDRESNQPQHF	TGTGCCAGCAGCCGGGACAGGGAAAGCAATCAGCCCCAGCATTTT
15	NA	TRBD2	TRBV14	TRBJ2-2	CASSQASGRTGELFF	TGTGCCAGCAGCCAGGCAAGCGGGAGGACCGGGGAGCTGTTTTTT
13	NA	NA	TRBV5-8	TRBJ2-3	CASSRGTGKGQYF	TGTGCCAGCAGCCGCGGGACTGGGAAGGGGCAGTATTTT
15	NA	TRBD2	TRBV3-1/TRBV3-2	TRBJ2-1	CASSLGGAGGNEQFF	TGTGCCAGCAGCCTCGGCGGGGCGGGAGGCAATGAGCAGTTCTTC
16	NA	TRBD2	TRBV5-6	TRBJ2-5	CASSPGVAGASETQYF	TGTGCCAGCAGCCCCGGGGTAGCGGGAGCGTCGGAGACCCAGTACTTC
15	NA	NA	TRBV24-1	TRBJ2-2	CATSENRAYTGELFF	TGTGCCACCAGTGAAAACAGGGCGTACACCGGGGAGCTGTTTTTT
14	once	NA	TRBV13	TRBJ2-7	CASSLICLVNEQYF	TGTGCCAGCAGCTTAATCTGCCTAGTGAACGAGCAGTACTTC
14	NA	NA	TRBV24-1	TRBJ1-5	CATSHRDSNQPQHF	TGTGCCACCAGCCACCGGGACAGCAATCAGCCCCAGCATTTT